Below are 30 T cell receptor beta chains sequenced from a single sample in a study of blood T cell repertoires in COVID-19. Here immunoSEQ multiplex PCR was the method, and the copy in TCRdb shows in-frame clones only, minus some. The sample comprises just under 80,000 clones, roughly 78% of which are singletons, and 4% to 6% rests with the top ten. Sequencing input: peripheral blood. Receptor source: a woman aged 70-85 years with acute or convalescent COVID-19.

V usage is TRBV6-5 and J usage is TRBJ2-7, with 14 bases aligning to TRBD2. The CDR3 contains 15 residues. Germline assignment: CDR1 MNHEY and CDR2 SVGAGI. The V gene end was trimmed by 6 bases and the J gene end by 2 bases; junction bases not matched to a gene: 3. CDR3 amino acids: CASSRGLAGAYEQYF. CDR3 coding DNA: TGTGCCAGCAGCAGGGGACTAGCGGGGGCCTACGAGCAGTACTTC.

This clone was counted many times. Other DNA sequences within the sample encode an identical CDR3. The chain has TRBV19 and TRBJ2-7; 9 positions agree with TRBD1. The CDR3 runs to 14 residues. Germline assignment: CDR1 LNHDA and CDR2 SQIVND (reference sequence). V shed 6 bases, J shed 1 base, and the junction held 4 bases outside the gene matches. The CDR3 bases are TGTGCCAGTAGCATTGGACAGGGGTCCTACGAGCAGTACTTC. Its protein product is CASSIGQGSYEQYF. The variable domain in full, with the rest retrieved from reference TRBV19 and TRBJ2-7, is DGGITQSPKYLFRKEGQNVTLSCEQNLNHDAMYWYRQDPGQGLRLIYYSQIVNDFQKGDIAEGYSVSREKKESFPLTVTSAQKNPTAFYLCASSIGQGSYEQYFGPGTRLTVT.

The chain employs TRBV19 and TRBJ1-6, with 7 bases lining up with TRBD1. CDR3 size: 14 residues. The V gene end was trimmed by 8 bases and the J gene end by 7 bases; junction bases not matched to a gene: 8. The germline gives CDR1 LNHDA, CDR2 SQIVND (reference sequence). The CDR3 protein is CASRTGPTNSPLHF. The CDR3 DNA sequence: TGTGCCAGTCGGACAGGCCCTACCAATTCACCCCTCCACTTT.

This chain joins TRBV7-2 and TRBJ1-2; D gene ambiguous. V was cut by 5 bases and J by 4 bases, with 11 bases left in between. Germline-derived CDR1 and CDR2 are SGHTA and FQGNSA. The CDR3 is 13 residues long. The CDR3 DNA follows: TGTGCCAGCAGCAACGGGGAGAGCTATGGCTACACCTTC. Translating it yields CASSNGESYGYTF.

The chain recombines TRBV5-6 with TRBJ1-1; D is uncertain. The CDR3 consists of 14 residues. The V end lost 2 bases, the J end lost 0 bases, and 8 bases lay between the germline ends. The germline V gene has CDR1 SGHDT and CDR2 YYEEEE. The CDR3: CASSFGRLNTEAFF. As DNA, the CDR3 is TGTGCCAGCAGCTTTGGGCGTTTGAACACTGAAGCTTTCTTT.

The chain combines TRBV5-1 with TRBJ1-2; 9 bases map to TRBD1. The CDR3 sequence is 14 residues long. CDR1 is SGHRS and CDR2 is YFSETQ in the germline V gene. V was pared by 0 bases and J by 7 bases, with 4 bases of the junction left unmatched. The CDR3 sequence: CASSLDRGQGGYTF. CDR3 sequence (DNA): TGCGCCAGCAGCTTGGACAGGGGGCAAGGTGGCTACACCTTC.

This clone was found a few times. The chain links TRBV6-5 to TRBJ1-1; a weak D match, TRBD1 (5 bases). Germline loops: CDR1 MNHEY, CDR2 SVGAGI. The V end was cut by 6 bases, the J end by 5 bases, with 19 bases between. The CDR3 is 15 amino acids. In DNA form, the CDR3 reads TGTGCCAGCAGACCCCGTGGGCAGGGTAGGACTGAAGCTTTCTTT. This sequence encodes CASRPRGQGRTEAFF.

For the CDR3, the DNA is TGTGCCAGCAGACTGACAGGGGCCTATGGCTACACCTTC. Translating gives CASRLTGAYGYTF. This sequence joins TRBV27 and TRBJ1-2, with 8 positions matching TRBD1. V was pared by 6 bases and J by 4 bases, with 4 bases of the junction left unmatched. The CDR3 is 13 residues long. Germline CDR1 MNHEY, CDR2 SMNVEV (reference sequence).

The rearrangement uses TRBV7-2 and TRBJ2-1; no definite D call. V lost 1 base, J lost 0 bases, and 10 bases lay in between. CDR3 length: 16 amino acids. The germline CDR1 and CDR2 sequences are SGHTA and FQGNSA. This CDR3 reads CASSLGSGNSYNEQFF. DNA of the CDR3: TGTGCCAGCAGCTTAGGATCGGGTAACTCCTACAATGAGCAGTTCTTC.

The chain recombines TRBV6-5 with TRBJ1-4; 8 nucleotides line up with TRBD1. Trimming removed 6 bases from V and 6 bases from J; junction bases left unmatched: 6. The CDR3 extends over 14 amino acids. Germline V gene sequence: CDR1 MNHEY, CDR2 SVGAGI. The CDR3 coding sequence is TGTGCCAGCAGGGCGGACAGGGTAGATGAAAAACTGTTTTTT. This gives the protein CASRADRVDEKLFF.

This rearrangement joins TRBV7-3 to TRBJ2-1, with 9 bases that match TRBD2. V was clipped by 4 bases and J by 7 bases; unmatched bases: 8. CDR1 is SGHTA and CDR2 is FQGTGA in the germline V gene. The CDR3 spans 15 residues. CDR3 DNA: TGTGCCAGCAGCTCCAGGACTAGCGCCGGTAATGAGCAGTTCTTC. It codes for CASSSRTSAGNEQFF.

This chain joins TRBV5-1 and TRBJ1-2; TRBD1 agrees at 8 bases. Germline CDR1 and CDR2: SGHRS and YFSETQ. With 4 bases clipped from V and 8 bases from J, the junction kept 10 bases outside the gene matches. The CDR3 sequence is 14 residues long. The CDR3 coding sequence is TGCGCCAGCAGCCCACTCGAGGCAGGGGGCGGCTACACCTTC. Residues: CASSPLEAGGGYTF.

The chain employs TRBV5-1 and TRBJ1-1; D not certain. The V end lost 2 bases, the J end lost 0 bases, and 11 bases lay between the germline ends. Germline V lookup: CDR1 SGHRS, CDR2 YFSETQ. The CDR3 totals 15 residues. Here the CDR3 reads CASSFSGELNTEAFF. CDR3 bases: TGCGCCAGCAGCTTTTCCGGAGAGTTGAACACTGAAGCTTTCTTT.

This chain uses TRBV5-4 with TRBJ1-2, with TRBD1 identical over 7 bases. V trimming: 1 base; J trimming: 0 bases; junction bases outside the gene matches: 3. CDR3 length: 15 residues. Germline V CDR1 and CDR2: SGHNT, YYREEE (reference sequence). CDR3 residues: CASSLRGTANYGYTF. As DNA, the CDR3 is TGTGCCAGCAGCTTGAGAGGGACAGCTAACTATGGCTACACCTTC.

This chain connects TRBV27 to TRBJ1-2, with D possibly being TRBD1 (5 bases). The CDR3 spans 13 residues. Germline CDR1 MNHEY, CDR2 SMNVEV (reference sequence). Trimming shortened V by 5 bases and J by 8 bases, and 15 bases separated the two germline ends. CDR3: CASSPQGSAGYTF. The CDR3 region has the DNA TGTGCCAGCAGTCCTCAGGGTAGTGCCGGCTACACCTTC.

The rearrangement uses TRBV6-5 and TRBJ1-3; D is ambiguous. Germline V gene lookup returns CDR1 MNHEY and CDR2 SVGAGI. V shed 4 bases and J shed 0 bases, with 7 bases lying between them. CDR3 length equals 14 residues. The CDR3 region is CASSLGSSGNTIYF. The CDR3 bases are TGTGCCAGCAGTTTGGGCAGCTCTGGAAACACCATATATTTT.

This chain uses TRBV2 with TRBJ1-5, with D possibly TRBD1 on 5 matching bases. The germline CDR1 and CDR2 sequences are SNHLY and FYNNEI. V was clipped by 1 base and J by 3 bases, with 10 bases between them. This CDR3 is 15 amino acids long. The CDR3 is CASSEVRGFNQPQHF. DNA of the CDR3: TGTGCCAGCAGTGAAGTACGGGGGTTCAATCAGCCCCAGCATTTT.

The chain carries TRBV7-2 and TRBJ1-6; D is unclear. Germline CDR1 reads SGHTA; CDR2 reads FQGNSA. Trimming stripped 5 bases from V and 0 bases from J, with 11 bases between. There are 16 residues in the CDR3. CDR3 coding DNA: TGTGCCAGCAGCGGAGCCACAAGCTCCTATAATTCACCCCTCCACTTT. It codes for CASSGATSSYNSPLHF. Complete variable domain (other parts from reference TRBV7-2 and TRBJ1-6): GAGVSQSPSNKVTEKGKDVELRCDPISGHTALYWYRQSLGQGLEFLIYFQGNSAPDKSGLPSDRFSAERTGGSVSTLTIQRTQQEDSAVYLCASSGATSSYNSPLHFGNGTRLTVT.

The genes are TRBV18 and TRBJ2-2, with 9 nucleotides matching TRBD2. Germline trimming cut 5 bases from V and 4 bases from J; bases unmatched to any gene: 5. Germline CDR1 is KGHSH and CDR2 is LQKENI. This CDR3 is 15 amino acids long. This CDR3 is CASSSGTSRTGELFF. For the CDR3, the DNA is TGTGCCAGCTCATCGGGGACTAGCCGCACCGGGGAGCTGTTTTTT.

This clone turned up a few times. The rearrangement joins TRBV6-2 or TRBV6-3 to TRBJ2-7, with D unclear. Germline CDR1 and CDR2: MNHEY and SVGEGT. The CDR3 runs 13 residues. Trimming removed 2 bases at V and 2 bases at J, with 7 bases between. The CDR3 loop is CASSYHLAYEQYF. CDR3 coding DNA: TGTGCCAGCAGTTACCACCTAGCCTACGAGCAGTACTTC.

The V call is TRBV3-1 (or the pseudogene TRBV3-2), the J call TRBJ1-2; D not resolved. V dropped 0 bases and J dropped 4 bases, with 12 bases sitting between them. The CDR3 loop spans 15 amino acids. The germline V gene encodes CDR1 LGHDT and CDR2 YNNKEL (reference sequence). The CDR3 nucleotides are TGTGCCAGCAGCCAAGAGGGAGCTGAGCTCTATGGCTACACCTTC. This sequence encodes CASSQEGAELYGYTF.

The rearrangement links TRBV24-1 to TRBJ2-1, with D possibly being TRBD2 (6 bases). The CDR3 has 13 amino acids. Germline-derived CDR1 and CDR2 are KGHDR and SFDVKD. The V end lost 5 bases, the J end lost 8 bases, and 12 bases lay between the germline ends. CDR3: CATSVPRRDEQFF. The DNA for the CDR3 is TGTGCCACCAGTGTCCCTCGGAGGGATGAGCAGTTCTTC.

J is TRBJ1-2 and V is TRBV6-1, with D perhaps matching TRBD1 (5 bases). CDR3 size: 16 residues. Germline values: CDR1 MNHNS, CDR2 SASEGT. V lost 0 bases and J 4 bases, leaving 15 bases between the germline ends. CDR3 in amino acids: CASSEAVGRARYGYTF. The CDR3 DNA is TGTGCCAGCAGTGAAGCAGTGGGCAGGGCCCGCTATGGCTACACCTTC.

The rearrangement links TRBV6-1 to TRBJ2-1; the match to TRBD2 covers 9 bases. This CDR3 has 12 residues. V was pared by 1 base and J by 14 bases, with 3 bases of the junction left unmatched. Germline V gives CDR1 MNHNS, CDR2 SASEGT. The CDR3 sequence: CASSEGTSVKFF. DNA of the CDR3: TGTGCCAGCAGTGAAGGGACTAGCGTGAAGTTCTTC.

V and J are TRBV3-1 (or the pseudogene TRBV3-2) and TRBJ1-6, with D tentatively TRBD1 (6 bases). There are 12 residues in the CDR3. The germline V and J ends were trimmed by 4 bases and 9 bases, with 7 bases remaining between them. CDR1 and CDR2 from the germline V gene are LGHDT and YNNKEL (reference sequence). CDR3 DNA sequence: TGTGCCAGCAGCCTAGGGGGTTCACCCCTCCACTTT. Encoded protein: CASSLGGSPLHF.

The chain links TRBV6-6 to TRBJ2-7; TRBD1 matches 9 bases. Germline trimming cut 6 bases from V and 3 bases from J; bases unmatched to any gene: 6. CDR1 and CDR2 from the germline V gene are MNHNY and SVGAGI (reference sequence). CDR3 length equals 14 residues. DNA for the CDR3: TGTGCCAGCAGGGCCGGGACAGGGATCTACGAGCAGTACTTC. Translation: CASRAGTGIYEQYF.

CDR3: CASSQGSRTGPGGYTF. The CDR3, as DNA: TGTGCCAGCAGCCAAGGGTCCCGGACAGGGCCGGGCGGCTACACCTTC. The V gene is TRBV4-2, the J gene TRBJ1-2, with 8 bases lining up with TRBD1. The CDR3 sequence is 16 residues long. The V gene's germline CDR1 is LGHNA and CDR2 YNFKEQ. The V segment lost 1 base and the J segment 8 bases; nucleotides outside the gene matches: 12.

V gene TRBV3-1 (or the pseudogene TRBV3-2) combines with J gene TRBJ2-5; 11 nucleotides match TRBD2. CDR3 length: 18 residues. J lost 4 bases, V lost 0 bases, and 10 bases had no gene match. The germline gives CDR1 LGHDT, CDR2 YNNKEL (reference sequence). Here the CDR3 reads CASSQERIAGGPGETQYF. In DNA, the CDR3 is TGTGCCAGCAGCCAAGAAAGGATAGCGGGGGGGCCGGGAGAGACCCAGTACTTC.

The gene calls are TRBV10-3 and TRBJ1-2; D possibly corresponds to TRBD1 (5 bases). CDR3 length: 14 amino acids. Germline V gene lookup returns CDR1 ENHRY and CDR2 SYGVKD. V was shortened by 0 bases and J by 5 bases, with 10 bases between the two germline ends. CDR3 loop: CAISESWTNYGYTF. In DNA, the CDR3 is TGTGCCATCAGTGAGTCCTGGACAAATTATGGCTACACCTTC.

J is TRBJ2-7 and V is TRBV7-2, with 12 bases that match TRBD2. CDR1 is SGHTA, CDR2 FQGNSA, per germline. V was clipped by 5 bases and J by 5 bases; unmatched bases: 10. The CDR3 consists of 16 residues. The CDR3, as DNA: TGTGCCAGCAGCGTAAGACTAGCGGGGGCTCTAGACGAGCAGTACTTC. This sequence encodes CASSVRLAGALDEQYF.